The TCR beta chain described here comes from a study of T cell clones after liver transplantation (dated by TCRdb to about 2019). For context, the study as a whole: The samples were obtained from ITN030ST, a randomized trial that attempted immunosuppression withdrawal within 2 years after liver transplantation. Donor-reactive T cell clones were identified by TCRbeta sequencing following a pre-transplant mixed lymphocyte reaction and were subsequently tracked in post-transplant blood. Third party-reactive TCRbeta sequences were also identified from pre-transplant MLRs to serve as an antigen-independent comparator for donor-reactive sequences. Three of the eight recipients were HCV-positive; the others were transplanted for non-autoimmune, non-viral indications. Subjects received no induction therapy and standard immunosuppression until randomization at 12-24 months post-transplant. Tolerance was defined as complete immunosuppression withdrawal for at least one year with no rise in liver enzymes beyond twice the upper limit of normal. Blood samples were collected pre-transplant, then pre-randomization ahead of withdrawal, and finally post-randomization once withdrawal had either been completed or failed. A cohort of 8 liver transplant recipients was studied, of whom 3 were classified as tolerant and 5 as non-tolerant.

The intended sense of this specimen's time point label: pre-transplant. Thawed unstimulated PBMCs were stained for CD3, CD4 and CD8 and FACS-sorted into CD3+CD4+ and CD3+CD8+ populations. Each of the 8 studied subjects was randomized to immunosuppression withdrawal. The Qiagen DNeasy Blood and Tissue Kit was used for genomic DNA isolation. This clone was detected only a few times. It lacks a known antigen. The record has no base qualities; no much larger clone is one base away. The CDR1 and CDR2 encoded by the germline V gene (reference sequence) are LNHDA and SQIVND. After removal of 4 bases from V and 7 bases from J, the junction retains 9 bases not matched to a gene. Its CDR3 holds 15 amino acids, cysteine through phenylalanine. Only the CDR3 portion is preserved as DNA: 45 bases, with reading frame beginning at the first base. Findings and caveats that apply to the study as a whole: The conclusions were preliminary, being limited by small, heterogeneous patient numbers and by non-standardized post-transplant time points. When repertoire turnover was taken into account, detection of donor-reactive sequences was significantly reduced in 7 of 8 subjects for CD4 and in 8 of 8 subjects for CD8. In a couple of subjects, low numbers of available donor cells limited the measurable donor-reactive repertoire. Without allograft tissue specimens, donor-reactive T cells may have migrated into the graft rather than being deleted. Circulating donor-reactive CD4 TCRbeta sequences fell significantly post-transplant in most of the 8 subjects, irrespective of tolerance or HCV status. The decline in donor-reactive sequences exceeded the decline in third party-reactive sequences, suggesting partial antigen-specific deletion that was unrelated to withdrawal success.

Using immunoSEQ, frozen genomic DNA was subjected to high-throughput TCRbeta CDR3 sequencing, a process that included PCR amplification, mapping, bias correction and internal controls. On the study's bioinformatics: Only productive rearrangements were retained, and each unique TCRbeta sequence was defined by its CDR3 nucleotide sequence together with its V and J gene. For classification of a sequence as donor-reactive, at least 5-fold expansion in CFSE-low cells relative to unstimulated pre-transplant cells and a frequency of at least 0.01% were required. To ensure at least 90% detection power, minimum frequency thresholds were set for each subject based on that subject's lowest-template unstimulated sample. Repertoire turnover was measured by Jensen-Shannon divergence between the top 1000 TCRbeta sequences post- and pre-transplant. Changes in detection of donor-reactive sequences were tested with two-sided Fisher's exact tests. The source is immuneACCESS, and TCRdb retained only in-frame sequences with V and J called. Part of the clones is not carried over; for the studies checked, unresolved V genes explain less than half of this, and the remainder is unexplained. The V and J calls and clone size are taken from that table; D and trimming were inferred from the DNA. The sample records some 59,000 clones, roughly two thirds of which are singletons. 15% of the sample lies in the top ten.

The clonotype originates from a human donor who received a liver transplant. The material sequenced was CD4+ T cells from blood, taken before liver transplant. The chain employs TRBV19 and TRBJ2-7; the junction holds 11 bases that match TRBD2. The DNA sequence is TGTGCCAGTAGTACCCGGTCTAGCGGGGGGCTTGAGCAGTACTTC. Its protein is CASSTRSSGGLEQYF.